A selection of T cell receptor beta chains follows, all from one sample in a study of cytomegalovirus exposure and HLA in healthy donors. The assay was immunoSEQ multiplex PCR, and TCRdb's table has in-frame clones only and misses some. Of tens of thousands of clones listed, around 82% are singletons. The specimen sequenced was PBMCs. The receptors were sampled from a man between 18 and 29 years old in good health and CMV-seronegative. The CDR3 runs from the conserved cysteine through the conserved F or W.

V: TRBV6-6; J: TRBJ1-1; CDR3: CASFIGGDGTEAFF
V: TRBV19; J: TRBJ2-1; CDR3: CASSIRRPYNEQFF
V: TRBV18; J: TRBJ2-2; CDR3: CASSPREGRIRDTGELFF
V: TRBV5-4; J: TRBJ1-1; CDR3: CASSLDRGKGTEAFF
V: TRBV28; J: TRBJ2-7; CDR3: CASINRGYEQYF
V: TRBV13; J: TRBJ2-5; CDR3: CASSAYRGGQETQYF
V: TRBV7-8; J: TRBJ1-1; CDR3: CASSLVLGRERNTEAFF
V: TRBV5-4; J: TRBJ2-5; CDR3: CASSLTGLEGETQYF
V: TRBV28; J: TRBJ1-2; CDR3: CASSLFGGLGYTF
V: TRBV6-6; J: TRBJ2-7; CDR3: CASTGVDSVAYEQYF
V: TRBV7-2; J: TRBJ2-1; CDR3: CASSFTGGGYNEQFF
V: TRBV15; J: TRBJ2-2; CDR3: CATSRDRTYLNTGELFF
V: TRBV6-6; J: TRBJ1-1; CDR3: CASSYSISGQNTEAFF
V: TRBV28; J: TRBJ1-1; CDR3: CASSLRTGTGLFPEAFF
V: TRBV9; J: TRBJ2-5; CDR3: CASSAIGTVTETQYF